A single sample is the source of the 32 T cell receptor beta chains below, sequenced in a study of blood T cell repertoires in COVID-19. Clones were read by immunoSEQ multiplex PCR, and TCRdb kept only the in-frame ones, dropping some. This sample yields around 230,000 clones, of which 86% are seen a single time; roughly 3.3% belongs to the top ten. Material for sequencing was PBMCs or T cells enriched from blood (not recorded which). The receptors were sampled from a woman aged 40 to 50 with acute COVID-19.

V is TRBV29-1 and J is TRBJ2-3; TRBD1 matches at 8 bases. V lost 6 bases to trimming and J lost 2 bases; unmatched junction nucleotides: 7. The CDR3 length is 14 residues. CDR1 SQVTM and CDR2 ANQGSEA come from the germline V gene. Here the CDR3 reads CSVPLDRATDTQYF. The CDR3 nucleotides read TGCAGCGTCCCCCTGGACAGGGCCACAGATACGCAGTATTTT.

The V and J genes are TRBV5-8 and TRBJ1-5, with 7 bases fitting TRBD1. The CDR3 is made up of 14 amino acids. The germline V gene encodes CDR1 SGHTS and CDR2 YDEGEE. The trim removed 5 bases at V and 3 bases at J, leaving 5 bases unmatched. The CDR3 loop is CASRPGQHNQPQHF. CDR3 DNA sequence: TGTGCCAGCAGACCGGGACAGCACAATCAGCCCCAGCATTTT.

This clone was picked up a small number of times. The V call is TRBV5-1, the J call TRBJ1-3; tentative D call: TRBD1 (5 bases). Per the germline V gene, CDR1 is SGHRS and CDR2 is YFSETQ. The CDR3 runs to 16 residues. V was trimmed by 0 bases and J by 0 bases, leaving 10 bases between them. The DNA for the CDR3 is TGCGCCAGCAGCTTGGAACAGGCCCGCTCTGGAAACACCATATATTTT. This sequence encodes CASSLEQARSGNTIYF. Using reference TRBV5-1 and TRBJ1-3 for the parts outside the CDR3, the full variable domain is KAGVTQTPRYLIKTRGQQVTLSCSPISGHRSVSWYQQTPGQGLQFLFEYFSETQRNKGNFPGRFSGRQFSNSRSEMNVSTLELGDSALYLCASSLEQARSGNTIYFGEGSWLTVV.

V and J are TRBV30 and TRBJ2-7, with TRBD2 matching over 14 bases. CDR1 is GTSNPN and CDR2 is SVGIG in the germline V gene (reference sequence). This CDR3 is 16 amino acids long. With V trimmed by 7 bases and J by 6 bases, 14 bases remained unmatched. For the CDR3, the DNA is TGTGCCTCTACCTATGTGGGACTAGCGGGAGAGGGCGAGCAGTACTTC. Encoded protein: CASTYVGLAGEGEQYF.

The chain carries TRBV5-5 and TRBJ1-1, with 7 bases identical to TRBD1. This CDR3 comprises 13 residues. Trimming at V came to 1 base and at J to 7 bases, leaving 4 bases not matched to a gene. CDR1 SGHKS and CDR2 YYEKEE come from the germline V gene (reference sequence). The CDR3 DNA reads TGTGCCAGCAGCTTGACAGGGGAGGTTGAAGCTTTCTTT. Translating gives CASSLTGEVEAFF. Using reference TRBV5-5 and TRBJ1-1 for the parts outside the CDR3, the full variable domain is DAGVTQSPTHLIKTRGQQVTLRCSPISGHKSVSWYQQVLGQGPQFIFQYYEKEERGRGNFPDRFSARQFPNYSSELNVNALLLGDSALYLCASSLTGEVEAFFGQGTRLTVV.

The V and J genes are TRBV4-1 and TRBJ2-1; 7 bases fit TRBD2. The CDR3 totals 18 residues. CDR1 and CDR2 (germline): MGHRA, YSYEKL. Trimming took 4 bases from V and 13 from J; bases not matched to a gene: 25. The CDR3 region has the DNA TGCGCCAGCAGCCCGAGTTCCATTACTTTGGGGGGGGTCAGCCGCCAGTTCTTC. Translation gives CASSPSSITLGGVSRQFF.

The CDR3 bases are TGTGCCAGCAGCTCTTCCTCAGGACTCGGTTACGAGCAGTACTTC. This translates into CASSSSSGLGYEQYF. The V and J genes are TRBV7-2 and TRBJ2-7, with TRBD2 as a possible D gene (5 bases). The CDR3 extends over 15 amino acids. CDR1 and CDR2 from the germline V gene are SGHTA and FQGNSA. V was trimmed by 4 bases and J by 4 bases, leaving 17 bases between them.

The chain links TRBV15 to TRBJ2-2, with D perhaps TRBD1 (6 bases). V lost 1 base, J lost 5 bases, and 11 bases lay in between. The V gene's germline CDR1 is LNHNV and CDR2 YYDKDF (reference sequence). The CDR3 is 15 amino acids. CDR3 amino acids: CATSRAFRGTGELFF. The DNA for the CDR3 is TGTGCCACCAGCAGAGCATTTAGGGGGACCGGGGAGCTGTTTTTT.

The chain carries TRBV11-2 and TRBJ1-2; perhaps TRBD1 as D (5 bases). The ends were cut back, 1 base at V and 5 bases at J, with 11 bases in the middle. Germline loops: CDR1 SGHAT, CDR2 FQNNGV. The CDR3 is 14 residues long. Here the CDR3 reads CASSLGVGPYGYTF. DNA of the CDR3: TGTGCCAGCAGCTTAGGGGTGGGGCCTTATGGCTACACCTTC.

The CDR3 loop is CASSDRGGNQPQHF. CDR3 in DNA: TGTGCCAGCAGTGACAGGGGGGGCAATCAGCCCCAGCATTTT. This chain uses TRBV25-1 with TRBJ1-5; 7 nucleotides agree with TRBD1. From germline, CDR1 is MGHDK and CDR2 SYGVNS. The CDR3 length is 14 residues. Trimming cost V 3 bases and J 2 bases; bases outside gene matches: 1.

The rearrangement links TRBV23-1 to TRBJ2-7, with 7 bases matching TRBD1. TRBV23-1 is an ORF for which the function is uncertain. The CDR3 has 15 amino acids. Germline trimming cut 2 bases from V and 4 bases from J; bases unmatched to any gene: 8. CDR3 DNA sequence: TGCGCCAGCAGTCAAGGACAGGCTTTAGGGTACGAGCAGTACTTC. As protein: CASSQGQALGYEQYF.

The chain recombines TRBV4-1 with TRBJ1-4; D gene ambiguous. This CDR3 spans 13 amino acids. The ends were cut back, 1 base at V and 7 bases at J, with 7 bases in the middle. The V gene's germline CDR1 is MGHRA and CDR2 YSYEKL. CDR3 sequence reads: CASSQVRGEKLFF. CDR3 nucleotides: TGCGCCAGCAGCCAAGTTCGGGGTGAAAAACTGTTTTTT.

The rearrangement joins TRBV10-3 to TRBJ2-2, with 8 bases lining up with TRBD2. V trimming: 6 bases; J trimming: 3 bases; junction bases outside the gene matches: 3. The CDR3 is 14 residues long. The germline V gene has CDR1 ENHRY and CDR2 SYGVKD. The CDR3 nucleotides are TGTGCCATCAGGCCCGGGAGGGACACCGGGGAGCTGTTTTTT. Residues: CAIRPGRDTGELFF.

This rearrangement joins TRBV4-1 to TRBJ2-7; TRBD2 matches at 10 bases. The trim removed 1 base at V and 3 bases at J, leaving 6 bases unmatched. This CDR3 is 16 amino acids long. Looked up from germline, CDR1 is MGHRA and CDR2 is YSYEKL. The CDR3 spells CASSQVPRTSGYEQYF. The CDR3, as DNA: TGCGCCAGCAGCCAAGTTCCTCGGACTAGCGGCTACGAGCAGTACTTC.

The V and J genes are TRBV19 and TRBJ2-3; 12 nucleotides align to TRBD2. V gave up 5 bases and J gave up 0 bases; unmatched junction bases: 3. Germline V CDR1 and CDR2: LNHDA, SQIVND (reference sequence). The CDR3 runs 16 residues. The CDR3 protein is CASSVLAGGSTDTQYF. For the CDR3, the DNA is TGTGCCAGTAGTGTACTAGCGGGAGGCAGCACAGATACGCAGTATTTT.

The genes are TRBV9 and TRBJ2-2, with 9 bases that match TRBD1. With V trimmed by 4 bases and J by 5 bases, 6 bases remained unmatched. The CDR3 is made up of 15 amino acids. Germline CDR1 SGDLS, CDR2 YYNGEE. The CDR3 protein is CASSTGQGVTGELFF. In nucleotides, the CDR3 is TGTGCCAGCAGCACGGGACAGGGTGTAACCGGGGAGCTGTTTTTT. Supplemented by reference TRBV9 and TRBJ2-2, the full variable domain reads DSGVTQTPKHLITATGQRVTLRCSPRSGDLSVYWYQQSLDQGLQFLIQYYNGEERAKGNILERFSAQQFPDLHSELNLSSLELGDSALYFCASSTGQGVTGELFFGEGSRLTVL.

The rearrangement uses TRBV27 and TRBJ1-5; 9 bases line up with TRBD1. V shed 4 bases and J 4 bases; nucleotides not matched to a gene: 8. The CDR3 spans 16 residues. Germline V CDR1 and CDR2: MNHEY, SMNVEV (reference sequence). In nucleotides, the CDR3 is TGTGCCAGCAGTTCATCGGGACAGGGATGGAATCAGCCCCAGCATTTT. As protein: CASSSSGQGWNQPQHF.

Concerning this clone: The identical CDR3 is also encoded by other nucleotide sequences in the sample. J is TRBJ2-7 and V is TRBV5-1; no clear D. The germline CDR1 and CDR2 sequences are SGHRS and YFSETQ. This CDR3 is built from 14 residues. The ends were cut back, 0 bases at V and 0 bases at J, with 7 bases in the middle. The CDR3 DNA follows: TGCGCCAGCAGCTTGGGAGACAACTCCTACGAGCAGTACTTC. Translation gives CASSLGDNSYEQYF.

The chain carries TRBV6-5 and TRBJ1-1; 8 bases line up with TRBD1. Losses at the gene ends were 6 bases for V and 3 bases for J; bases not matched to a gene: 6. The CDR3 totals 14 residues. Germline loops: CDR1 MNHEY, CDR2 SVGAGI. In DNA form, the CDR3 reads TGTGCCAGCAGGGAGACAGGGGCCGACACTGAAGCTTTCTTT. Amino acids: CASRETGADTEAFF.

The V and J genes are TRBV5-8 and TRBJ1-1; D is unclear. CDR1 and CDR2 (germline): SGHTS, YDEGEE. V was pared by 6 bases and J by 5 bases, with 8 bases between. The CDR3 covers 11 residues. The CDR3 region is CASTRRTEAFF. The DNA of the CDR3 is TGTGCCAGCACCCGTCGGACTGAAGCTTTCTTT.

The chain has TRBV27 and TRBJ2-4, with D possibly matching TRBD2 (6 bases). The CDR3 has 14 amino acids. Germline CDR1 is MNHEY and CDR2 is SMNVEV (reference sequence). Trimming took off 5 bases at V and 8 bases at J, with 16 bases between the two ends. CDR3 nucleotide sequence: TGTGCCAGCAGTCCGCGGGGTAGGGTTGACATTCAGTACTTC. Residues: CASSPRGRVDIQYF.

This rearrangement joins TRBV29-1 to TRBJ1-2; D remains unclear. The germline gives CDR1 SQVTM, CDR2 ANQGSEA. V was trimmed by 3 bases and J by 0 bases, leaving 11 bases between them. The CDR3 is made up of 14 amino acids. The DNA for the CDR3 is TGCAGCGTTGAGGATTGGCAGGCTAACTATGGCTACACCTTC. Translated: CSVEDWQANYGYTF.

The chain couples TRBV7-2 to TRBJ2-2; the match to TRBD2 covers 8 bases. Germline CDR1 SGHTA, CDR2 FQGNSA. J gave up 8 bases and V 5 bases, and 10 bases lay outside the gene matches. The CDR3 spans 15 residues. CDR3 bases: TGTGCCAGCAGCACATCCGGGACTAGTCCGGGGGAGCTGTTTTTT. Translating it yields CASSTSGTSPGELFF.

The chain couples TRBV7-9 to TRBJ1-1, with 7 bases lining up with TRBD1. V shed 5 bases and J 7 bases; nucleotides not matched to a gene: 7. The CDR3 covers 13 residues. Germline values: CDR1 SEHNR, CDR2 FQNEAQ (reference sequence). The CDR3 nucleotides are TGTGCCAGCAGCCAAAGACAGGGTGTTGAAGCTTTCTTT. Translation gives CASSQRQGVEAFF.

V is TRBV14 and J is TRBJ2-5, with 10 bases fitting TRBD1. V trimming: 2 bases; J trimming: 1 base; junction bases outside the gene matches: 16. Per germline, CDR1 SGHDN and CDR2 FVKESK. The CDR3 is 20 residues long. CDR3 amino acids: CASSQLLTGGEGAIQETQYF. CDR3 DNA: TGTGCCAGCAGCCAACTTTTGACAGGGGGCGAAGGGGCGATCCAAGAGACCCAGTACTTC. The complete variable domain, with remaining parts taken from reference TRBV14 and TRBJ2-5, reads EAGVTQFPSHSVIEKGQTVTLRCDPISGHDNLYWYRRVMGKEIKFLLHFVKESKQDESGMPNNRFLAERTGGTYSTLKVQPAELEDSGVYFCASSQLLTGGEGAIQETQYFGPGTRLLVL.

V usage is TRBV18 and J usage is TRBJ2-3, with a weak D call TRBD2 (6 bases). Germline V gene data show CDR1 as KGHSH and CDR2 as LQKENI. V was trimmed by 1 base and J by 1 base, leaving 15 bases between them. This CDR3 has 17 residues. CDR3 protein: CASSPRFMGLGTDTQYF. The CDR3 DNA follows: TGTGCCAGCTCACCACGGTTTATGGGACTTGGCACAGATACGCAGTATTTT.

This clone was found once. The gene calls are TRBV6-2 or TRBV6-3 and TRBJ2-2, with 11 bases identical to TRBD1. Germline values: CDR1 MNHEY, CDR2 SVGEGT. Trimming cost V 6 bases and J 6 bases; bases outside gene matches: 3. The CDR3 length is 14 residues. The CDR3 is CASSRTGGSGELFF. In nucleotides, the CDR3 is TGTGCCAGCAGCAGGACAGGGGGCTCCGGGGAGCTGTTTTTT.

This clone was observed a few times. The chain combines TRBV7-9 with TRBJ2-3; 12 nucleotides agree with TRBD2. The CDR3 has 16 amino acids. After removal of 2 bases from V and 1 base from J, the junction contained 1 base not matched to a gene. Germline V lookup: CDR1 SEHNR, CDR2 FQNEAQ (reference sequence). The CDR3 region is CASSLLAGGRTDTQYF. In DNA form, the CDR3 reads TGTGCCAGCAGCTTACTAGCGGGAGGGCGCACAGATACGCAGTATTTT. Using reference TRBV7-9 and TRBJ2-3 for the parts outside the CDR3, the full variable domain is DTGVSQNPRHKITKRGQNVTFRCDPISEHNRLYWYRQTLGQGPEFLTYFQNEAQLEKSRLLSDRFSAERPKGSFSTLEIQRTEQGDSAMYLCASSLLAGGRTDTQYFGPGTRLTVL.

The chain carries TRBV4-2 and TRBJ2-1; 8 bases line up with TRBD2. CDR3 length equals 15 residues. The J segment lost 6 bases and the V segment lost 0 bases, leaving 4 bases of the junction unmatched. In germline, CDR1 is LGHNA, CDR2 YNFKEQ. The CDR3 loop reads CASSQESGSANEQFF. CDR3 in DNA: TGTGCCAGCAGCCAAGAAAGCGGGAGCGCCAATGAGCAGTTCTTC.

The chain is built from TRBV19 and TRBJ2-7; 8 nucleotides match TRBD2. CDR3 length: 14 amino acids. The germline V gene has CDR1 LNHDA and CDR2 SQIVND (reference sequence). V lost 11 bases, J lost 2 bases, and 11 bases stayed unmatched. CDR3 sequence reads: CAHDARAGAYEQYF. In DNA, the CDR3 is TGTGCCCATGACGCCCGAGCGGGAGCCTACGAGCAGTACTTC. Looking up the rest from reference TRBV19 and TRBJ2-7 gives the full variable domain: DGGITQSPKYLFRKEGQNVTLSCEQNLNHDAMYWYRQDPGQGLRLIYYSQIVNDFQKGDIAEGYSVSREKKESFPLTVTSAQKNPTAFYLCAHDARAGAYEQYFGPGTRLTVT.

V and J are TRBV14 and TRBJ2-3, with 12 nucleotides matching TRBD1. This CDR3 has 15 amino acids. J was trimmed by 5 bases and V by 4 bases; bases with no gene match: 4. Germline-derived CDR1 and CDR2 are SGHDN and FVKESK. The CDR3 DNA sequence: TGTGCCAGCAGCCTCGGGACAGGGGGCAAAGATACGCAGTATTTT. Residues: CASSLGTGGKDTQYF.

This chain connects TRBV19 to TRBJ1-5, with D uncertain. Germline values: CDR1 LNHDA, CDR2 SQIVND (reference sequence). V lost 3 bases and J 2 bases, leaving 11 bases between the germline ends. The CDR3 totals 15 residues. CDR3 sequence (DNA): TGTGCCAGTAGTATCCCCCCAGTGGGCAATCAGCCCCAGCATTTT. Its protein is CASSIPPVGNQPQHF.